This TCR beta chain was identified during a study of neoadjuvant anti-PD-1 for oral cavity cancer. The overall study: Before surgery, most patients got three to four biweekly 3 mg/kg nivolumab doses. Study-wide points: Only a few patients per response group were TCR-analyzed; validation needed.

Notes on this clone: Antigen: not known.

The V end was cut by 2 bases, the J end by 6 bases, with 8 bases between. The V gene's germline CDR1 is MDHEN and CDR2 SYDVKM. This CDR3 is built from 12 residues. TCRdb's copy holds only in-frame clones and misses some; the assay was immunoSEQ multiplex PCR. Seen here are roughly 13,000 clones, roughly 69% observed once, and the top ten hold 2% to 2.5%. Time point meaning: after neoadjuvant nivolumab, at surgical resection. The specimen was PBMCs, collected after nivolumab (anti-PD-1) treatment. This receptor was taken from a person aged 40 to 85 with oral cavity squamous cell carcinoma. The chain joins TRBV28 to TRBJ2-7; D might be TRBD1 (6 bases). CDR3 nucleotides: TGTGCCAGCAGTTTACAGGGGCGCGAGCAGTACTTC. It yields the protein CASSLQGREQYF.